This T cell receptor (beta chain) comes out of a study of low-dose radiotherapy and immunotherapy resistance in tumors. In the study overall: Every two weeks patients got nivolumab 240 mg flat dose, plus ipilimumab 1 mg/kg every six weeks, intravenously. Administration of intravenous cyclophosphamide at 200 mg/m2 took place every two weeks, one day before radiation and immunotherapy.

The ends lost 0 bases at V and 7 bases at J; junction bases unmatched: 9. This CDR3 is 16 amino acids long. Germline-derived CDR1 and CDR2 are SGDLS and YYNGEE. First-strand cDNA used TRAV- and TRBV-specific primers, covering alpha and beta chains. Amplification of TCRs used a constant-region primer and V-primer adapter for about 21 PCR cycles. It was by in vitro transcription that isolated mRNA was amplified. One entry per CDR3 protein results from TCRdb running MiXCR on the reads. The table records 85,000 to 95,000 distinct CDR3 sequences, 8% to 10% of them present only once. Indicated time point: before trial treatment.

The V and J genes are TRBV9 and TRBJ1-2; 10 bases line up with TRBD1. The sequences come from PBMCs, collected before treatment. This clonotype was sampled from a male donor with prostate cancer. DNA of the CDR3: TGTGCCAGCAGCGTAGCTCGGGACAGGGGAGAGAGTGGCTACACCTTC. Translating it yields CASSVARDRGESGYTF.